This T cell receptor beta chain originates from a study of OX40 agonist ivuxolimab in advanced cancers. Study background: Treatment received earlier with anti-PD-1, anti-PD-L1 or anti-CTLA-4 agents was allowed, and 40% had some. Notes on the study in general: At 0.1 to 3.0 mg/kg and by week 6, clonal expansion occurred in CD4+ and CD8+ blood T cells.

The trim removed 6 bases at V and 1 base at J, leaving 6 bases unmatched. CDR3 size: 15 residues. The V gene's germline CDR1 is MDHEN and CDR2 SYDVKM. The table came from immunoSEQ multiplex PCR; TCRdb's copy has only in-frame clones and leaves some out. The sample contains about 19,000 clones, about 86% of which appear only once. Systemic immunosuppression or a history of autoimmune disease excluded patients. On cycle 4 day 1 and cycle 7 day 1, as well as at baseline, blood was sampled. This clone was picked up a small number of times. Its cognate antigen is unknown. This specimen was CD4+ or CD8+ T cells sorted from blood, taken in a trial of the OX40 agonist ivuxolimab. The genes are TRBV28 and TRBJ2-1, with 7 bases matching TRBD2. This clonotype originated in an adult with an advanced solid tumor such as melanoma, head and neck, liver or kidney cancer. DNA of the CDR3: TGTGCCAGCAGGGGTGGGGGAGGGTCCTACAATGAGCAGTTCTTC. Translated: CASRGGGGSYNEQFF.